The source of this TCR beta chain is a study of blood T cells in healthy people across ages. The V end lost 0 bases, the J end lost 1 base, and 6 bases lay between the germline ends. Germline V CDR1 and CDR2: DFQATT, SNEGSKA (reference sequence). CDR3 size: 13 residues. PCR was performed a second time for about 7 to 12 cycles using a sample-barcoded 5' primer and a J-beta primer mix. One entry per CDR3 protein results from TCRdb running MiXCR on the 5' RACE reads. The sample carries under 800,000 distinct CDR3 sequences, about 42% recorded once. Sequencing was done on a sample of blood. This receptor was identified in an older woman in good health. V gene TRBV20-1 combines with J gene TRBJ1-1; no clear D gene. The CDR3 spells CSARDPWNTEAFF. In DNA, the CDR3 is TGCAGTGCTAGAGATCCATGGAACACTGAAGCTTTCTTT.